The next 30 T cell receptor beta chains were all read from a single sample in a study of cytomegalovirus exposure and HLA in healthy donors. The PCR was carried out with 60 Vbeta primers and 13 Jbeta primers. Sequencing was performed with immunoSEQ multiplex PCR; in TCRdb, only in-frame clones are kept and a portion is missing. Of about 120,000 clones listed, about 81% are singletons. The sequencing sample was made of PBMCs. These receptors originate from a man in his forties in good health and CMV-seronegative.

The genes are TRBV5-1 and TRBJ1-6, with D maybe TRBD1 (6 bases). CDR1 SGHRS and CDR2 YFSETQ come from the germline V gene. This CDR3 contains 14 residues. The V gene lost 1 base and the J gene lost 6 bases, with 8 bases spanning the gap. DNA for the CDR3: TGCGCCAGCAGCTTGACCAGGGGTAATTCACCCCTCCACTTT. Translating it yields CASSLTRGNSPLHF.

Relative to its sample, this clone is medium-sized. The J gene is TRBJ2-1, the V gene TRBV6-4, with TRBD1 matching 9 bases. CDR3 length: 15 residues. V gave up 0 bases and J gave up 3 bases; unmatched junction bases: 0. Germline V CDR1 and CDR2: MRHNA, SNTAGT. The CDR3 sequence: CASSDSTGGYNEQFF. CDR3 sequence (DNA): TGTGCCAGCAGTGACTCGACAGGGGGCTACAATGAGCAGTTCTTC.

The genes are TRBV27 and TRBJ2-1; 8 bases are a match to TRBD1. The V and J ends lost 5 bases and 2 bases, in that order; junction bases with no gene match: 8. Germline lookup yields CDR1 MNHEY and CDR2 SMNVEV (reference sequence). There are 16 residues in the CDR3. The CDR3 DNA reads TGTGCCAGCAGTACCCTAGAGGGACAGGCCTACAATGAGCAGTTCTTC. It is translated as CASSTLEGQAYNEQFF.

The chain employs TRBV6-1 and TRBJ2-7, with D unresolved. This CDR3 is built from 15 residues. The V end lost 4 bases, the J end lost 7 bases, and 20 bases lay between the germline ends. CDR1 MNHNS and CDR2 SASEGT come from the germline V gene. For the CDR3, the DNA is TGTGCCAGCAGTGCTTCTGGGCTCCGGATCGTGGAGCAGTACTTC. Its translation is CASSASGLRIVEQYF.

A few counts support this clone. The rearrangement links TRBV19 to TRBJ2-1; 8 bases fit TRBD1. This CDR3 has 15 amino acids. CDR1 and CDR2 from the germline V gene are LNHDA and SQIVND (reference sequence). Germline trimming cut 5 bases from V and 3 bases from J; bases unmatched to any gene: 6. The CDR3 protein is CASSPQGAFYNEQFF. The CDR3 DNA sequence: TGTGCCAGTAGTCCTCAGGGGGCTTTCTACAATGAGCAGTTCTTC.

V and J are TRBV30 and TRBJ1-5; D is undetermined. This CDR3 spans 13 amino acids. The germline gives CDR1 GTSNPN, CDR2 SVGIG (reference sequence). The V and J ends lost 1 base and 5 bases respectively, with 9 bases between them. Here the CDR3 DNA reads TGTGCCTGGAGTGCCGGGGAGGATCAGCCCCAGCATTTT. It specifies CAWSAGEDQPQHF.

This clone was recorded a few times. The J gene is TRBJ2-1, the V gene TRBV28; 9 bases align to TRBD1. CDR1 is MDHEN, CDR2 SYDVKM, per germline. After removal of 6 bases from V and 7 bases from J, the junction contained 1 base not matched to a gene. The CDR3 length is 12 residues. The CDR3: CASRTGGNEQFF. The CDR3 bases are TGTGCCAGCAGGACAGGGGGAAATGAGCAGTTCTTC.

The rearrangement joins TRBV7-2 to TRBJ1-3; weak D call: TRBD1 (6 bases). Germline values: CDR1 SGHTA, CDR2 FQGNSA. The CDR3 is 16 residues long. The V end was cut by 5 bases, the J end by 0 bases, with 14 bases between. The CDR3 DNA reads as TGTGCCAGCAGCCCTGGGGGCCAGATCTCTGGAAACACCATATATTTT. Amino acid sequence: CASSPGGQISGNTIYF.

The chain couples TRBV10-3 to TRBJ1-2; 9 bases fit TRBD1. Germline assignment: CDR1 ENHRY and CDR2 SYGVKD. The CDR3 is made up of 15 amino acids. Losses at the gene ends were 3 bases for V and 7 bases for J; bases not matched to a gene: 9. CDR3 in amino acids: CAISDQQGAPGGYTF. CDR3 nucleotides: TGTGCCATCAGTGACCAACAGGGGGCGCCGGGTGGCTACACCTTC.

The CDR3 DNA sequence: TGTGCCAGCAGCCAGACTCTGCAAGAGACCCAGTACTTC. It is translated as CASSQTLQETQYF. The chain combines TRBV14 with TRBJ2-5; D remains unclear. V was cut by 3 bases and J by 2 bases, with 7 bases left in between. This CDR3 comprises 13 residues. Germline CDR1 and CDR2: SGHDN and FVKESK.

Only one count was recorded for this clone. The V gene is TRBV7-9, the J gene TRBJ1-2; D is possibly TRBD1 (5 bases). V was shortened by 5 bases and J by 3 bases, with 10 bases between the two germline ends. The length of the CDR3 is 13 residues. Germline V gene data show CDR1 as SEHNR and CDR2 as FQNEAQ (reference sequence). CDR3 in amino acids: CASSPRGDYGYTF. The DNA of the CDR3 is TGTGCCAGCAGCCCTCGGGGGGACTATGGCTACACCTTC.

The V gene is TRBV4-3, the J gene TRBJ1-2; 8 positions match TRBD1. J gave up 5 bases and V 0 bases, and 11 bases lay outside the gene matches. The CDR3 extends over 17 amino acids. The germline V gene has CDR1 LGHNA and CDR2 YSLEER. DNA for the CDR3: TGCGCCAGCAGCCAAGATAGGGCAGGGGGCGCTTGGTATGGCTACACCTTC. Its protein is CASSQDRAGGAWYGYTF.

This chain joins TRBV28 and TRBJ2-7; 12 nucleotides align to TRBD2. In germline, CDR1 is MDHEN, CDR2 SYDVKM. The CDR3 extends over 17 amino acids. Trimming at V came to 10 bases and at J to 1 base, leaving 14 bases not matched to a gene. In DNA form, the CDR3 reads TGTGCCACCACAATTCCTCTCGGACTAGCGGGGTCCTACGAGCAGTACTTC. It is translated as CATTIPLGLAGSYEQYF. The variable domain in full, with the rest retrieved from reference TRBV28 and TRBJ2-7, is DVKVTQSSRYLVKRTGEKVFLECVQDMDHENMFWYRQDPGLGLRLIYFSYDVKMKEKGDIPEGYSVSREKKERFSLILESASTNQTSMYLCATTIPLGLAGSYEQYFGPGTRLTVT.

The table lists this clone with a count of one. The chain recombines TRBV7-2 with TRBJ2-4; a possible D gene is TRBD1 (6 bases). V lost 5 bases and J lost 1, with 9 bases in between. Germline V CDR1 and CDR2: SGHTA, FQGNSA. The CDR3 covers 14 residues. The CDR3 region is CASSVGAAKNIQYF. CDR3 DNA: TGTGCCAGCAGCGTGGGGGCGGCCAAAAACATTCAGTACTTC.

The genes are TRBV27 and TRBJ2-1, with 9 nucleotides matching TRBD2. V dropped 5 bases and J dropped 9; count of bases not matched to a gene: 20. Per the germline V gene, CDR1 is MNHEY and CDR2 is SMNVEV (reference sequence). CDR3 size: 18 residues. This CDR3 reads CASSPYPLAGLEWGEQFF. The CDR3 bases are TGTGCCAGCAGTCCTTACCCTCTAGCGGGGTTGGAATGGGGTGAGCAGTTCTTC.

This rearrangement joins TRBV5-4 to TRBJ2-5; D unclear. Germline-derived CDR1 and CDR2 are SGHNT and YYREEE (reference sequence). CDR3 length equals 13 residues. The ends were cut back, 4 bases at V and 2 bases at J, with 9 bases in the middle. The CDR3 is CASSQIQQETQYF. In DNA form, the CDR3 reads TGTGCCAGCAGCCAGATCCAACAAGAGACCCAGTACTTC.

The DNA of the CDR3 is TGTGCCATCAGGGCTAGCGGGCCCCAAGAGACCCAGTACTTC. Residues: CAIRASGPQETQYF. The rearrangement uses TRBV10-3 and TRBJ2-5; 8 bases are a match to TRBD2. The CDR3 is 14 amino acids. The germline V gene encodes CDR1 ENHRY and CDR2 SYGVKD. V dropped 6 bases and J dropped 1; count of bases not matched to a gene: 4.

The CDR3 DNA is TGTGCCATCGGGAGCGGGGGGCAAGAGACCCAGTACTTC. Amino acids: CAIGSGGQETQYF. This chain uses TRBV10-3 with TRBJ2-5, with 9 bases lining up with TRBD2. CDR1 is ENHRY, CDR2 SYGVKD, per germline. The trim removed 8 bases at V and 2 bases at J, leaving 3 bases unmatched. The CDR3 length is 13 residues.

J is TRBJ2-7 and V is TRBV5-1; 8 bases fit TRBD1. From germline, CDR1 is SGHRS and CDR2 YFSETQ. The CDR3 sequence is 15 residues long. Trimming removed 4 bases from V and 0 bases from J; junction bases left unmatched: 6. The CDR3 sequence: CASSPRTGSSYEQYF. The CDR3 DNA is TGCGCCAGCAGCCCTCGGACAGGGAGCTCCTACGAGCAGTACTTC.

This clone showed up just a few times. This chain connects TRBV15 to TRBJ2-7; TRBD1 might be the D (6 bases). Germline assignment: CDR1 LNHNV and CDR2 YYDKDF (reference sequence). V was cut by 4 bases and J by 3 bases, with 13 bases left in between. This CDR3 is 14 amino acids long. CDR3 in amino acids: CATSISRGSYEQYF. The DNA for the CDR3 is TGTGCCACCAGCATAAGCAGGGGAAGCTACGAGCAGTACTTC.

This clone appeared a single time. The chain carries TRBV7-2 and TRBJ2-7, with a weak D call TRBD1 (5 bases). V lost 7 bases to trimming and J lost 7 bases, with 20 bases between them. There are 14 residues in the CDR3. Germline V gives CDR1 SGHTA, CDR2 FQGNSA. For the CDR3, the DNA is TGTGCCAGCACCCTACAACACCAATCAGGGGAGCAGTACTTC. Translating gives CASTLQHQSGEQYF.

The chain employs TRBV30 and TRBJ1-1, with TRBD1 as a possible D gene (5 bases). V lost 2 bases, J lost 5 bases, and 15 bases lay in between. This CDR3 comprises 14 residues. Germline CDR1 GTSNPN, CDR2 SVGIG (reference sequence). CDR3 loop: CAWSIAGYATEAFF. In nucleotides, the CDR3 is TGTGCCTGGAGTATCGCAGGGTATGCAACTGAAGCTTTCTTT.

The rearrangement uses TRBV7-6 and TRBJ2-7, with 10 bases that match TRBD2. Germline CDR1 and CDR2: SGHVS and FNYEAQ. The CDR3 is 15 amino acids. Trimming removed 0 bases from V and 4 bases from J; junction bases left unmatched: 3. The CDR3 DNA reads as TGTGCCAGCAGCTTAGCAGGGGGACTAGCGTACGAGCAGTACTTC. Protein sequence: CASSLAGGLAYEQYF. The full variable domain, in which reference TRBV7-6 and TRBJ2-7 provide the parts outside the CDR3, is GAGVSQSPRYKVTKRGQDVALRCDPISGHVSLYWYRQALGQGPEFLTYFNYEAQQDKSGLPNDRFSAERPEGSISTLTIQRTEQRDSAMYRCASSLAGGLAYEQYFGPGTRLTVT.

The J gene is TRBJ1-4, the V gene TRBV7-6, with TRBD1 as a possible D gene (5 bases). The CDR3 length is 14 residues. Trimming left V 5 bases short and J 8 bases short, with 15 bases between. Germline loops: CDR1 SGHVS, CDR2 FNYEAQ. The CDR3 coding sequence is TGTGCCAGCAGCCCACGTAGGGGTAACGAAAAACTGTTTTTT. This codes for CASSPRRGNEKLFF.

J is TRBJ2-1 and V is TRBV28; 8 nucleotides match TRBD1. CDR1 MDHEN and CDR2 SYDVKM come from the germline V gene. V gave up 6 bases and J gave up 4 bases; unmatched junction bases: 11. The CDR3 loop spans 16 amino acids. The DNA for the CDR3 is TGTGCCAGCAGGCGAGAACCAGGGGGCCCGTACAATGAGCAGTTCTTC. It encodes CASRREPGGPYNEQFF.

V is TRBV30 and J is TRBJ1-2, with unresolved D. This CDR3 contains 15 residues. Trimming removed 0 bases at V and 1 base at J, with 12 bases between. Looked up from germline, CDR1 is GTSNPN and CDR2 is SVGIG (reference sequence). DNA of the CDR3: TGTGCCTGGAGTGTACCCCTGGAGGGTAACTATGGCTACACCTTC. Its translation: CAWSVPLEGNYGYTF.

The chain carries TRBV4-3 and TRBJ2-7, with D possibly matching TRBD1 (6 bases). Germline lookup yields CDR1 LGHNA and CDR2 YSLEER. Trimming removed 0 bases from V and 3 bases from J, with 9 bases in between. The CDR3 has 14 residues. The chain's CDR3 is CASSQDQQGYEQYF. DNA for the CDR3: TGCGCCAGCAGCCAAGATCAACAGGGCTACGAGCAGTACTTC.

V gene TRBV9 combines with J gene TRBJ1-2, with 8 nucleotides matching TRBD1. In germline, CDR1 is SGDLS, CDR2 YYNGEE. This CDR3 has 20 amino acids. V lost 2 bases, J lost 5 bases, and 23 bases stayed unmatched. The CDR3 DNA reads TGTGCCAGCAGCGTTGGGCAGGGACAGGCGTCTCACTATCCGGTATATGGCTACACCTTC. Its protein product is CASSVGQGQASHYPVYGYTF.

The chain employs TRBV27 and TRBJ1-5, with D uncertain. CDR1 is MNHEY, CDR2 SMNVEV, per germline (reference sequence). This CDR3 is 13 amino acids long. Trimming stripped 6 bases from V and 0 bases from J, with 6 bases between. CDR3 nucleotide sequence: TGTGCCAGCAGCGAGCTTAGCAATCAGCCCCAGCATTTT. Translating it yields CASSELSNQPQHF.

J is TRBJ2-7 and V is TRBV27; 7 bases map to TRBD2. The CDR3 has 14 amino acids. J gave up 4 bases and V 3 bases, and 6 bases lay outside the gene matches. Germline CDR1 MNHEY, CDR2 SMNVEV (reference sequence). The CDR3 sequence is CASSFSAGVYEQYF. Written as DNA, the CDR3 is TGTGCCAGCAGTTTTTCGGCGGGAGTTTACGAGCAGTACTTC.